This T cell receptor (beta chain) is from a study of T cells in Graves' hyperthyroidism and ophthalmopathy. Points from the study as a whole: Expanded thyroid clonotypes (above 0.001) were mostly also found in blood.

Among the patients, aged 18 to 65, hyperthyroidism was newly diagnosed and had lasted under 2 months. The study excluded patients with uncontrolled infection, other autoimmune disease, pregnancy or lactation. Amplification of TCR beta CDR3 regions was performed using RNA transcripts as template. HTBI primers were the set used in a first-round RT-PCR of the TCR CDR3. Using its own MiXCR run on the multiplex PCR reads, TCRdb lists one record per CDR3 protein. Counted here are 600,000 to 900,000 distinct CDR3 sequences, about a sixth occurring once; the ten biggest clones make up roughly 8%. The CDR3 loop spans 15 amino acids. Trimming shortened V by 8 bases and J by 8 bases, and 23 bases separated the two germline ends. Germline V lookup: CDR1 SNHLY, CDR2 FYNNEI. In its sample, this clonotype was seen a few times. Its antigen is not known.

The chain uses TRBV2 and TRBJ2-3, with D tentatively TRBD1 or TRBD2 (5 bases each). This clonotype was sampled from a man younger than 35 with Graves' hyperthyroidism. Sequencing was done on a sample of blood. This CDR3 reads CASLKRDGGSGTQYF. For the CDR3, the DNA is TGTGCCAGCCTCAAGAGGGACGGCGGGTCGGGTACGCAGTATTTT.